At least ten counts were recorded for the clone carrying this T cell receptor beta chain. Time point defined: after trial treatment. The treatment: LDRT plus nivolumab, ipilimumab, low-dose cyclophosphamide and aspirin (RACIN trial). Low-dose radiotherapy and low-dose cyclophosphamide, together with aspirin, ipilimumab and nivolumab, were given to donors. These data are taken from a study of low-dose radiotherapy and immunotherapy resistance in tumors. Study summary: Every six weeks patients received intravenous ipilimumab 1 mg/kg, and every two weeks they received intravenous nivolumab 240 mg. Each two-week cycle included intravenous cyclophosphamide 200 mg/m2, given one day before radiation and immunotherapy.

First-strand cDNA used TRAV- and TRBV-specific primers, covering alpha and beta chains. For amplifying TCRs, the PCR ran for 15 to 20 cycles with Phusion, which was used together with a constant-region primer and the adapter on the V primers. Using its own MiXCR run on the reads, TCRdb lists one record per CDR3 protein. This sample carries about 100,000 distinct CDR3 sequences, roughly 20% of them seen once, and the ten largest clones take roughly 3.9%. The V end lost 1 base, the J end lost 3 bases, and 10 bases lay between the germline ends. This CDR3 region has 15 residues. Germline CDR1 is SGHTA and CDR2 is FQGNSA.

This chain uses TRBV7-2 with TRBJ1-5; no definite D call. The material sequenced was PBMCs, taken after low-dose radiotherapy plus immunotherapy. The sequence was obtained from a male donor with prostate cancer. The CDR3: CASSLDLQINQPQHF. Written as DNA, the CDR3 is TGTGCCAGCAGCTTAGATTTACAGATCAATCAGCCCCAGCATTTT.